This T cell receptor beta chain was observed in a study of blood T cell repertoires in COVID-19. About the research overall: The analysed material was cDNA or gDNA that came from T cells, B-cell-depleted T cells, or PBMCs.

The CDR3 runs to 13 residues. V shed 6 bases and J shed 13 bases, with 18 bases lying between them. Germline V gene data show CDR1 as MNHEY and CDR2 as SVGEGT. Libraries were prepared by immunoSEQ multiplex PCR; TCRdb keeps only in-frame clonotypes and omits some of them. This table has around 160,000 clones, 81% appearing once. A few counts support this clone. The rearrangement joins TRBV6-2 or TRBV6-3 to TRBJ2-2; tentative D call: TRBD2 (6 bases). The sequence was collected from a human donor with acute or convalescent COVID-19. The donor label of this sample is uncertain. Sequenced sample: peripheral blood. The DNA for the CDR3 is TGTGCCAGCAGCCTACCTGGGACCGGGAGGCTGTTTTTT. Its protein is CASSLPGTGRLFF.